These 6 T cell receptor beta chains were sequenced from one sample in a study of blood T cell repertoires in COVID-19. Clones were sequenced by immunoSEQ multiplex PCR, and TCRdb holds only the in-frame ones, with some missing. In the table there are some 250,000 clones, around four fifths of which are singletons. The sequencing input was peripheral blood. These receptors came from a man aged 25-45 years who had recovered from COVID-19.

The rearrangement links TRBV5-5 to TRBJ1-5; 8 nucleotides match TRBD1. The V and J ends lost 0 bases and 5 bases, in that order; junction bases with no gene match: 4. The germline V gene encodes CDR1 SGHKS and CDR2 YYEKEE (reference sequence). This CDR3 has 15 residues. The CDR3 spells CASSLEAGGHQPQHF. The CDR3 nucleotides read TGTGCCAGCAGCTTGGAGGCAGGGGGCCATCAGCCCCAGCATTTT.

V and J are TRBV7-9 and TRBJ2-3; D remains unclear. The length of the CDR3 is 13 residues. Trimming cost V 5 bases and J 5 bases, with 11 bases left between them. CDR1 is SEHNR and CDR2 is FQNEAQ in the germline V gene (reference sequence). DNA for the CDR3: TGTGCCAGCAGCGTGAGTCCGGGAGATACGCAGTATTTT. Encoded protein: CASSVSPGDTQYF. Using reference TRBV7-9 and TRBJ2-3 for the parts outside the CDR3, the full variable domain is DTGVSQNPRHKITKRGQNVTFRCDPISEHNRLYWYRQTLGQGPEFLTYFQNEAQLEKSRLLSDRFSAERPKGSFSTLEIQRTEQGDSAMYLCASSVSPGDTQYFGPGTRLTVL.

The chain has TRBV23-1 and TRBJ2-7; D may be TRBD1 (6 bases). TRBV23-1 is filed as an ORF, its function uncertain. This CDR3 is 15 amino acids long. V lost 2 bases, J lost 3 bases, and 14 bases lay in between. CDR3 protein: CASSQGTQGNYEQYF. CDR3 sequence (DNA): TGCGCCAGCAGTCAAGGGACACAGGGTAACTACGAGCAGTACTTC.

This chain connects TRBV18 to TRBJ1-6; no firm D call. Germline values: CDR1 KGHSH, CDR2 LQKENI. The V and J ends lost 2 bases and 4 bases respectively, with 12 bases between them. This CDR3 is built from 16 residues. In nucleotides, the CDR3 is TGTGCCAGCTCACCAGGAGGGAACGGGTATAATTCACCCCTCCACTTT. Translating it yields CASSPGGNGYNSPLHF. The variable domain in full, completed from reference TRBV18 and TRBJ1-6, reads NAGVMQNPRHLVRRRGQEARLRCSPMKGHSHVYWYRQLPEEGLKFMVYLQKENIIDESGMPKERFSAEFPKEGPSILRIQQVVRGDSAAYFCASSPGGNGYNSPLHFGNGTRLTVT.

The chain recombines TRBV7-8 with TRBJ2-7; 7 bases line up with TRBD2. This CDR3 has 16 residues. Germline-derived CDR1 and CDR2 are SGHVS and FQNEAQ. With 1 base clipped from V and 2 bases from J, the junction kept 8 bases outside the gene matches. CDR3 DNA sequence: TGTGCCAGCAGCTTAGTTTCAGGGAGGGGTCCCTACGAGCAGTACTTC. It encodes CASSLVSGRGPYEQYF.

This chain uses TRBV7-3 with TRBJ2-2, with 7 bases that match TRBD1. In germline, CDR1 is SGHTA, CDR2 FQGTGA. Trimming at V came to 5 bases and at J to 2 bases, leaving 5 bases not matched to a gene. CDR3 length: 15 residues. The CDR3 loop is CASSPGTVNTGELFF. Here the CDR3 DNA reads TGTGCCAGCAGCCCGGGGACAGTTAACACCGGGGAGCTGTTTTTT.